The next 8 T cell receptor beta chains were all read from a single sample in a study of response to subunit inactivated influenza vaccine. MiXCR was run by TCRdb on the RT-PCR reads, yielding one entry per CDR3 protein. The sample includes about 480,000 distinct CDR3 sequences, 11% of them seen just once. Specimen: PBMCs from blood, collected roughly 45 days after vaccination. The receptors were gathered from a man aged 50-59 years who received an inactivated influenza vaccine.

This clonotype was recorded a few times. The chain links TRBV4-3 to TRBJ2-7; D call uncertain. This CDR3 spans 14 amino acids. The germline V gene encodes CDR1 LGHNA and CDR2 YSLEER. With 1 base removed from V and 3 bases from J, the gap between germline ends came to 10 bases. DNA of the CDR3: TGCGCCAGCAGCCAAGGGGCGGTCGGCTACGAGCAGTACTTC. As protein: CASSQGAVGYEQYF.

J is TRBJ2-1 and V is TRBV24-1; D ambiguous. Germline CDR1 is KGHDR and CDR2 is SFDVKD. V was trimmed by 9 bases and J by 4 bases, leaving 6 bases between them. The CDR3 consists of 11 residues. For the CDR3, the DNA is TGTGCCACCGAATTGTACAATGAGCAGTTCTTC. Its translation is CATELYNEQFF.

This clonotype has a count of ten or more. The CDR3 DNA sequence: TGTGCCAGCAGCCAAGAGAAGCGGGAGGGTGCAGATACGCAGTATTTT. Encoded protein: CASSQEKREGADTQYF. V usage is TRBV4-2 and J usage is TRBJ2-3, with 10 bases identical to TRBD2. Per the germline V gene, CDR1 is LGHNA and CDR2 is YNFKEQ. Trimming took 0 bases from V and 4 from J; bases not matched to a gene: 4. This CDR3 region has 16 residues.

This clonotype was recorded a few times. The junction shows a germline mismatch at one end, possibly a read error. The chain joins TRBV6-2 or TRBV6-3 to TRBJ2-2; D gene unclear. This CDR3 has 12 amino acids. Germline CDR1 MNHEY, CDR2 SVGEGT. CDR3 loop: CATSIVTGELFF. The CDR3 nucleotides are TGTGCCACCAGTATAGTCACCGGGGAGCTGTTTTTT.

Only a few counts were recorded for this clonotype. The J gene is TRBJ2-7, the V gene TRBV7-2, with unresolved D. The CDR3 runs to 14 residues. Germline values: CDR1 SGHTA, CDR2 FQGNSA. The V end lost 4 bases, the J end lost 2 bases, and 12 bases lay between the germline ends. The CDR3 region has the DNA TGTGCCAGCAGCTCCTACGGCCGAACCTACGAGCAGTACTTC. It translates to CASSSYGRTYEQYF.

This clonotype was seen ten or more times. The rearrangement joins TRBV6-1 to TRBJ1-4; D perhaps matches TRBD1 (5 bases). CDR3 length equals 14 residues. V lost 2 bases and J 5 bases, leaving 9 bases between the germline ends. The V gene's germline CDR1 is MNHNS and CDR2 SASEGT. The CDR3 DNA reads TGTGCCAGCAGTGAACTTGGGGCCAATGAAAAACTGTTTTTT. Encoded protein: CASSELGANEKLFF.

The rearrangement joins TRBV7-6 to TRBJ2-2; D unclear. Germline V gene sequence: CDR1 SGHVS, CDR2 FNYEAQ. The V end lost 5 bases, the J end lost 5 bases, and 12 bases lay between the germline ends. This CDR3 has 14 amino acids. CDR3: CASSDSQATGELFF. In DNA, the CDR3 is TGTGCCAGCAGCGATTCTCAGGCGACCGGGGAGCTGTTTTTT.

This clonotype was seen a handful of times. The chain is built from TRBV12-3 or TRBV12-4 and TRBJ2-7, with D maybe TRBD2 (6 bases). V was cut by 5 bases and J by 0 bases, with 14 bases left in between. The length of the CDR3 is 15 residues. CDR3 region: CASSATRGRSYEQYF. CDR3 DNA sequence: TGTGCCAGCAGTGCGACTAGGGGCCGCTCCTACGAGCAGTACTTC.